This passage covers 9 T cell receptor beta chains from one sample sequenced in a study of blood T cell repertoires in COVID-19. Data came from immunoSEQ multiplex PCR; TCRdb stores just in-frame clones and leaves some out. The sample lists tens of thousands of clones, roughly 80% occurring once. Material for sequencing was peripheral blood. These receptors all stem from a man in his 70s with acute or convalescent COVID-19.

The chain links TRBV6-6 to TRBJ2-1, with 10 bases aligning to TRBD2. Germline lookup yields CDR1 MNHNY and CDR2 SVGAGI (reference sequence). Germline trimming cut 10 bases from V and 7 bases from J; bases unmatched to any gene: 10. The CDR3 has 14 amino acids. The CDR3 DNA follows: TGTGCCACCTGGTGGGCTAGCGGGAGAAATGAGCAGTTCTTC. Its protein product is CATWWASGRNEQFF.

In nucleotides, the CDR3 is TGTGCCAGCTCCTGGGACAGGGGTGTCGAGCAGTACTTC. Protein: CASSWDRGVEQYF. This chain uses TRBV28 with TRBJ2-7; 10 bases map to TRBD1. The V gene's germline CDR1 is MDHEN and CDR2 SYDVKM. The V segment lost 8 bases and the J segment 6 bases; nucleotides outside the gene matches: 7. This CDR3 region has 13 residues.

The chain couples TRBV5-1 to TRBJ1-6; the match to TRBD1 covers 7 bases. CDR1 is SGHRS and CDR2 is YFSETQ in the germline V gene. Trimming removed 4 bases from V and 7 bases from J; junction bases left unmatched: 5. This CDR3 spans 14 amino acids. DNA for the CDR3: TGCGCCAGCAGCCGACAGGGCAACAATTCACCCCTCCACTTT. Amino acids: CASSRQGNNSPLHF.

The chain is built from TRBV7-9 and TRBJ1-1; D not resolved. V gave up 2 bases and J gave up 3 bases, with 7 bases separating them. The germline V gene encodes CDR1 SEHNR and CDR2 FQNEAQ (reference sequence). The CDR3 length is 13 residues. The chain's CDR3 is CASSLQQDTEAFF. In DNA, the CDR3 is TGTGCCAGCAGCTTACAGCAGGACACTGAAGCTTTCTTT.

This clone was picked up one time. For the CDR3, the DNA is TGTGCCACCAGCAGCCCGGACAGGGTCACTCAAGAGACCCAGTACTTC. Translating gives CATSSPDRVTQETQYF. The J gene is TRBJ2-5, the V gene TRBV15; 8 nucleotides match TRBD1. J gave up 2 bases and V 3 bases, and 8 bases lay outside the gene matches. Per germline, CDR1 LNHNV and CDR2 YYDKDF (reference sequence). The CDR3 contains 16 residues.

V usage is TRBV30 and J usage is TRBJ2-7; D is unresolved. The germline V and J ends were trimmed by 2 bases and 2 bases, with 10 bases remaining between them. The CDR3 has 13 residues. In germline, CDR1 is GTSNPN, CDR2 SVGIG (reference sequence). The CDR3 bases are TGTGCCTGGAGTATGGGCTTGACCTACGAGCAGTACTTC. It encodes CAWSMGLTYEQYF.

The V call is TRBV5-6, the J call TRBJ2-1; D is unclear. Trimming cost V 1 base and J 8 bases, with 16 bases left between them. There are 15 residues in the CDR3. Germline assignment: CDR1 SGHDT and CDR2 YYEEEE. CDR3 coding DNA: TGTGCCAGCAGCTTGTTGGGCAGAGAAACCGATGAGCAGTTCTTC. Translated: CASSLLGRETDEQFF.

V is TRBV13 and J is TRBJ2-3, with a weak D call TRBD1 (5 bases). V was shortened by 2 bases and J by 5 bases, with 17 bases between the two germline ends. The germline gives CDR1 PRHDT, CDR2 FYEKMQ (reference sequence). This CDR3 spans 16 amino acids. The chain's CDR3 is CASSLSEGAREDTQYF. The CDR3 region has the DNA TGTGCCAGCAGCTTAAGTGAAGGGGCTAGGGAAGATACGCAGTATTTT.

The V call is TRBV19, the J call TRBJ2-1; D uncertain. The V and J ends lost 2 bases and 5 bases respectively, with 10 bases between them. CDR3 length: 14 residues. Germline loops: CDR1 LNHDA, CDR2 SQIVND (reference sequence). The CDR3 loop is CASSIRGGDNEQFF. The CDR3 nucleotides read TGTGCCAGTAGTATACGAGGCGGAGACAATGAGCAGTTCTTC.